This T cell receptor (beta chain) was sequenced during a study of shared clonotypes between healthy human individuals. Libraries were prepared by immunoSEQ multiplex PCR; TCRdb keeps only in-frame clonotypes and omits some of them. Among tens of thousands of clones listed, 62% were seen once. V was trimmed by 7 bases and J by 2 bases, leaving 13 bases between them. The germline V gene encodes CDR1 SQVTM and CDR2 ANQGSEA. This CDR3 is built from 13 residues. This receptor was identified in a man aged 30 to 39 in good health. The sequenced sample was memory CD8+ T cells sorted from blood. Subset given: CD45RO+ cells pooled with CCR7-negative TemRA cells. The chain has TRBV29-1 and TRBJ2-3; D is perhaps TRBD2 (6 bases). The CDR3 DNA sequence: TGCAGCGCCCGGGACTTATACACAGATACGCAGTATTTT. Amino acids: CSARDLYTDTQYF.